The 15 T cell receptor beta chains below all came from one sample that was sequenced in a study of PD-1 blockade in classical Hodgkin lymphoma. Profiling relied on immunoSEQ multiplex PCR, and the TCRdb table lists in-frame clones only, not all of them. This sample has roughly 92,000 clones, with about nine tenths found just once. Every patient was affected by relapse after autologous stem cell transplantation, while exposure to brentuximab vedotin was not uniform. The material sequenced was peripheral blood mononuclear cells (PBMCs), taken at baseline. All receptors derive from a human donor with classical Hodgkin lymphoma.

This chain connects TRBV29-1 to TRBJ1-4; 7 bases are shared with TRBD1. V was pared by 5 bases and J by 7 bases, with 13 bases of the junction left unmatched. This CDR3 comprises 15 residues. Per germline, CDR1 SQVTM and CDR2 ANQGSEA. The DNA of the CDR3 is TGCAGCGTTAACCAGGGGGTTGGAGGGAGTGAAAAACTGTTTTTT. It encodes CSVNQGVGGSEKLFF.

The rearrangement uses TRBV21-1 and TRBJ1-2. TRBV21-1 is a recognized pseudogene. The CDR3 runs 15 residues. In nucleotides, the CDR3 is TGTGCCAGCAGCAAAGAGGGCAGCCTTAACTATGGCTACACCTTC. Protein: CASSKEGSLNYGYTF.

This clone was recorded a few times. The chain is built from TRBV7-9 and TRBJ1-2, with D possibly TRBD1 on 6 matching bases. The CDR3 has 15 amino acids. Germline-derived CDR1 and CDR2 are SEHNR and FQNEAQ (reference sequence). Trimming pared 5 bases from V and 2 bases from J, leaving 15 bases between. The CDR3 reads CASSPMGGTNYGYTF. The CDR3 coding sequence is TGTGCCAGCAGCCCTATGGGGGGCACAAACTATGGCTACACCTTC.

The chain has TRBV27 and TRBJ1-1; perhaps TRBD1 as D (5 bases). The germline CDR1 and CDR2 sequences are MNHEY and SMNVEV (reference sequence). The CDR3 is made up of 15 amino acids. Between the trimmed V and J ends, which lost 0 bases and 0 bases, there was a span of 8 bases. As DNA, the CDR3 is TGTGCCAGCAGTTTATCACAGGACGTGAACACTGAAGCTTTCTTT. Encoded protein: CASSLSQDVNTEAFF.

The V call is TRBV6-1, the J call TRBJ1-1; perhaps TRBD1 as D (6 bases). Germline CDR1 MNHNS, CDR2 SASEGT. The CDR3 is 11 residues long. The V gene lost 7 bases and the J gene lost 9 bases, with 12 bases spanning the gap. The CDR3 DNA follows: TGTGCCAGCACCCATACAGGGCAAGCTTTCTTT. Its protein product is CASTHTGQAFF.

The chain carries TRBV29-1 and TRBJ2-5; 9 positions match TRBD1. Germline CDR1 reads SQVTM; CDR2 reads ANQGSEA. Losses at the gene ends were 6 bases for V and 5 bases for J; bases not matched to a gene: 4. There are 12 residues in the CDR3. The CDR3 coding sequence is TGCAGCGTCAGACAGGGGGTGGAGACCCAGTACTTC. It specifies CSVRQGVETQYF.

The rearrangement joins TRBV12-5 to TRBJ2-1; 10 nucleotides align to TRBD2. Unmatched junction bases numbered 8, after V lost 7 bases and J lost 8 bases. CDR3 length equals 14 residues. CDR1 and CDR2 from the germline V gene are LGHNT and FRNRAP. CDR3 loop: CASAGASGSYEQFF. The CDR3 nucleotides are TGTGCTAGTGCGGGGGCTAGCGGGAGTTATGAGCAGTTCTTC.

J is TRBJ1-2 and V is TRBV4-1; weak D call: TRBD1 (5 bases). This CDR3 has 16 residues. V lost 2 bases and J 7 bases, leaving 20 bases between the germline ends. CDR1 MGHRA and CDR2 YSYEKL come from the germline V gene. The DNA for the CDR3 is TGCGCCAGCAGCCAACCCGACAAACGGGGCGCCTCTGGCTACACCTTC. Residues: CASSQPDKRGASGYTF.

The rearrangement uses TRBV14 and TRBJ2-7, with D unclear. V shed 1 base and J shed 0 bases, with 10 bases lying between them. CDR3 length: 15 residues. Germline V CDR1 and CDR2: SGHDN, FVKESK. In nucleotides, the CDR3 is TGTGCCAGCAGCCAAGTTCTAGGGTACTCCTACGAGCAGTACTTC. It translates to CASSQVLGYSYEQYF.

V usage is TRBV29-1 and J usage is TRBJ2-7; unclear D gene. The germline V gene encodes CDR1 SQVTM and CDR2 ANQGSEA. Trimming pared 4 bases from V and 1 base from J, leaving 11 bases between. The CDR3 length is 13 residues. In DNA, the CDR3 is TGCAGCGTTGTATCCAGTTCTTCCTACGAGCAGTACTTC. Protein product: CSVVSSSSYEQYF.

The V and J genes are TRBV5-8 and TRBJ2-2; 9 bases line up with TRBD2. The CDR3 covers 17 residues. Germline CDR1 is SGHTS and CDR2 is YDEGEE. The trim removed 2 bases at V and 1 base at J, leaving 6 bases unmatched. In DNA form, the CDR3 reads TGTGCCAGCAGCTTCCCGACTAGCGGTTTGAACACCGGGGAGCTGTTTTTT. It is translated as CASSFPTSGLNTGELFF.

The genes are TRBV5-1 and TRBJ2-3; 7 bases line up with TRBD2. After removal of 6 bases from V and 2 bases from J, the junction contained 9 bases not matched to a gene. Germline V gene sequence: CDR1 SGHRS, CDR2 YFSETQ. CDR3 length: 15 residues. CDR3 DNA: TGCGCCAGCACCCGAGGAGCGGGAAACACAGATACGCAGTATTTT. It encodes CASTRGAGNTDTQYF.

The chain recombines TRBV13 with TRBJ2-7; the D gene is possibly TRBD1 (5 bases). The CDR3 has 14 residues. Trimming stripped 1 base from V and 6 bases from J, with 13 bases between. CDR1 and CDR2 (germline): PRHDT, FYEKMQ (reference sequence). CDR3 loop: CASSLVPQGTEQYF. The CDR3 bases are TGTGCCAGCAGCTTAGTCCCCCAGGGAACCGAGCAGTACTTC.

A single count supports this clone. J is TRBJ2-7 and V is TRBV12-1. TRBV12-1 is shown as a pseudogene. This CDR3 has 13 residues. CDR3 nucleotide sequence: TGTGCCAGCAGCCTCGGACCCCACTACGAGCAGTACTTC. Translated: CASSLGPHYEQYF.

The V call is TRBV19, the J call TRBJ2-6; no definite D call. Germline CDR1 and CDR2: LNHDA and SQIVND (reference sequence). V was trimmed by 5 bases and J by 0 bases, leaving 14 bases between them. The CDR3 is made up of 17 amino acids. CDR3 DNA: TGTGCCAGTAGTTCTAGGGCGGAAAACTCTGGGGCCAACGTCCTGACTTTC. Protein sequence: CASSSRAENSGANVLTF.